This T cell receptor (beta chain) comes out of a study of cytomegalovirus exposure and HLA in healthy donors. PCR employed 60 Vbeta and 13 Jbeta primers. TCRdb keeps only in-frame clones here, not all; method: immunoSEQ multiplex PCR. This sample yields around 80,000 clones, of which 70% to 80% are seen a single time; approximately 9% belongs to the top ten. Germline V gene lookup returns CDR1 LNHDA and CDR2 SQIVND (reference sequence). This CDR3 region has 12 residues. Trimming took off 7 bases at V and 5 bases at J, with 12 bases between the two ends. Remarks on this clone: What it binds is unknown.

Study outcomes and limitations: Near-uniform donor sequencing depth was presumed by presence/absence analyses. V segments that were indistinguishable, TRBV6-2 and TRBV6-3 among them, were omitted from analysis.

Sequenced input: PBMCs. The receptor was derived from a man aged 40-49 years in good health and CMV-seropositive. V gene TRBV19 combines with J gene TRBJ2-7; D may be TRBD2 (7 bases). The CDR3: CASMSGGNEQYF. The CDR3 coding sequence is TGTGCCAGTATGTCGGGGGGCAACGAGCAGTACTTC.